The present TCR beta chain was sequenced within a study of cytomegalovirus exposure and HLA in healthy donors. CDR3 length: 15 residues. V was pared by 3 bases and J by 3 bases, with 12 bases between. CDR1 is SGHDN, CDR2 FVKESK, per germline. Whole-study results and caveats: Across HLA loci, a later analysis found differing TCR association rates, with DRB1 most and HLA-C fewest. Excluded were some V segments that proved indistinguishable, including TRBV6-2 and TRBV6-3.

For this clone: Its antigen is unknown.

13 Jbeta primers and 60 Vbeta primers were used for the PCR. Generated by immunoSEQ multiplex PCR, the TCRdb table keeps only in-frame clones and is missing some. The table has about 130,000 clones, less than 80% seen once; the top ten hold 3% to 4.5%. The clonotype originates from a man between 25 and 39 years old in good health and CMV-seronegative. The source material was PBMCs. The chain combines TRBV14 with TRBJ2-1; D is uncertain. The CDR3 protein is CASSQPRSGYNEQFF. CDR3 nucleotide sequence: TGTGCCAGCAGCCAGCCCCGGTCCGGCTACAATGAGCAGTTCTTC.